The subject of this entry is one T cell receptor (beta chain). The antigen remains unidentified. This entry belongs to a study of T cells expressing NK-cell markers. Study information: Investigators obtained TCR beta repertoires from sorted CD3+CD56+NKG2C+, CD3+CD56+NKG2C- and CD3+CD56-NKG2C+ T cells. Points from the study as a whole: There were a few donors in whom these clonotypes also led the CD3+CD56-NKG2C+ fraction. As a fraction of CD8+ T cells, dominant NKG2C+ clonotypes reached about 1.0-8% in six donors.

TCRdb reprocessed the 5' RACE reads, keeping one entry per CDR3 protein, no DNA. The listing records some 460,000 distinct CDR3 sequences. Germline V gene data show CDR1 as MGHRA and CDR2 as YSYEKL. CDR3 length equals 14 residues. The rearrangement links TRBV4-1 to TRBJ2-7; TCRdb lists TRBD1, though no DNA is available to test this call. This clonotype was obtained from a woman aged 45-65 years in good health. Sequencing used blood T cells: a sorted CD56 or NKG2C T cell subset, CD4+ or CD8+ T cells, or bulk PBMC T cells (not recorded which). The CDR3 reads CASSQDVRGYEQYF.